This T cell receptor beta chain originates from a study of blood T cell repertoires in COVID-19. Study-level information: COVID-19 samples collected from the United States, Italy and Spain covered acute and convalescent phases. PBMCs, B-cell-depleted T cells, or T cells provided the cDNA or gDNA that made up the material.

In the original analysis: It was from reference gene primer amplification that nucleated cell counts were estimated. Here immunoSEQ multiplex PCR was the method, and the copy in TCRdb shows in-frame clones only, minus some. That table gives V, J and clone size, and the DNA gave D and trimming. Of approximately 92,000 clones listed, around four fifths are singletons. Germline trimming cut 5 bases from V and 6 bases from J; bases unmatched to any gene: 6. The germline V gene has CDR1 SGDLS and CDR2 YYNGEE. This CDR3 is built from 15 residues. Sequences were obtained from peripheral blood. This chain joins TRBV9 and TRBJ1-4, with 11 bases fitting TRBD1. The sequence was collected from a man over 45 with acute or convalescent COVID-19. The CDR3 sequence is CASSGQGALDEKLFF. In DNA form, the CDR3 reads TGTGCCAGCAGTGGACAGGGGGCGCTTGATGAAAAACTGTTTTTT. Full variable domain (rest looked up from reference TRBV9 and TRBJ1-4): DSGVTQTPKHLITATGQRVTLRCSPRSGDLSVYWYQQSLDQGLQFLIQYYNGEERAKGNILERFSAQQFPDLHSELNLSSLELGDSALYFCASSGQGALDEKLFFGSGTQLSVL.